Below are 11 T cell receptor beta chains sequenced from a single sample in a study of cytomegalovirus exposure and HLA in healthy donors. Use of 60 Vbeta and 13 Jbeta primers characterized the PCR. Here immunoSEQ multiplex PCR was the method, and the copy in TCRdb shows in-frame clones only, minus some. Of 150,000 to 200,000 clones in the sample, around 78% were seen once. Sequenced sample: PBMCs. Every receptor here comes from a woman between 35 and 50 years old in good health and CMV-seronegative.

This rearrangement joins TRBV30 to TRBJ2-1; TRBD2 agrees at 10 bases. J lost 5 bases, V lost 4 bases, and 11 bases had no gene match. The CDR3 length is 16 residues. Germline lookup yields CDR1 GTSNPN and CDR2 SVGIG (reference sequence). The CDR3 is CAWNLAGVLRDNEQFF. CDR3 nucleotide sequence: TGTGCCTGGAACCTAGCGGGAGTTTTAAGGGACAATGAGCAGTTCTTC. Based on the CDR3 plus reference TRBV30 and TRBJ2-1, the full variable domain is SQTIHQWPATLVQPVGSPLSLECTVEGTSNPNLYWYRQAAGRGLQLLFYSVGIGQISSEVPQNLSASRPQDRQFILSSKKLLLSDSGFYLCAWNLAGVLRDNEQFFGPGTRLTVL.

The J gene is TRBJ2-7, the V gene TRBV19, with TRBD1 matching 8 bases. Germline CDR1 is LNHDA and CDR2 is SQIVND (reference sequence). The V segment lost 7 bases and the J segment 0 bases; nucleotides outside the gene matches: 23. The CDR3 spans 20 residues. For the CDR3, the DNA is TGTGCCAGTAATATTCTTGACAGGGGACTTCGTAGACCCCTCTCCTACGAGCAGTACTTC. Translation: CASNILDRGLRRPLSYEQYF.

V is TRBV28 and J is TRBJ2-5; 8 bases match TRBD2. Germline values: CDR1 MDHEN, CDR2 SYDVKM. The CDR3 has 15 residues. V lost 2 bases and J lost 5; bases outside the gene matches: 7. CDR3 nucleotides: TGTGCCAGCAGTTTAGAACGGGAGGGTGGCGAGACCCAGTACTTC. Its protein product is CASSLEREGGETQYF.

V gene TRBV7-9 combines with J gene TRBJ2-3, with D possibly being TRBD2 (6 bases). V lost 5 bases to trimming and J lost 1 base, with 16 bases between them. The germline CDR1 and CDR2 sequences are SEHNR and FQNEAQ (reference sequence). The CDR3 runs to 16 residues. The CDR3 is CASSQPSPSGTDTQYF. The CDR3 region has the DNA TGTGCCAGCAGCCAACCTAGTCCTAGCGGCACAGATACGCAGTATTTT.

CDR3 region: CASSFLTGGNQPQHF. CDR3 coding DNA: TGTGCCAGCAGTTTCCTCACAGGGGGCAATCAGCCCCAGCATTTT. The genes are TRBV28 and TRBJ1-5; 7 nucleotides match TRBD1. The CDR3 is made up of 15 amino acids. The J segment lost 2 bases and the V segment lost 3 bases, leaving 4 bases of the junction unmatched. Looked up from germline, CDR1 is MDHEN and CDR2 is SYDVKM.

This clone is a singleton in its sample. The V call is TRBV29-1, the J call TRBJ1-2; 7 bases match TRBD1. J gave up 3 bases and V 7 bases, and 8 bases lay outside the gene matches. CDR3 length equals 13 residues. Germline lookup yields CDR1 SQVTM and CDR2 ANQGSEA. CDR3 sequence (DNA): TGCAGCGCCCGGGCCGGGACAGACTATGGCTACACCTTC. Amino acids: CSARAGTDYGYTF.

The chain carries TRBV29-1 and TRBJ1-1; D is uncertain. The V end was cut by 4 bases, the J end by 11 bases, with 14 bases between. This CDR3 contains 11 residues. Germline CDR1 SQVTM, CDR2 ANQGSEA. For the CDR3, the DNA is TGCAGCGTTGTAAGAGGCAAAGAGGCTTTCTTT. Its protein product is CSVVRGKEAFF. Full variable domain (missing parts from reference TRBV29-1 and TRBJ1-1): SAVISQKPSRDICQRGTSLTIQCQVDSQVTMMFWYRQQPGQSLTLIATANQGSEATYESGFVIDKFPISRPNLTFSTLTVSNMSPEDSSIYLCSVVRGKEAFFGQGTRLTVV.

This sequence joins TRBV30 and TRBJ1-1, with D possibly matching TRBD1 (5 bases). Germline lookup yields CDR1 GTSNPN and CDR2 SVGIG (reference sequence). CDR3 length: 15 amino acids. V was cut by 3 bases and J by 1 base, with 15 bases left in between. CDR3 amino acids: CAWRFGGAGNTEAFF. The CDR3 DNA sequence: TGTGCCTGGAGATTTGGGGGAGCGGGGAACACTGAAGCTTTCTTT.

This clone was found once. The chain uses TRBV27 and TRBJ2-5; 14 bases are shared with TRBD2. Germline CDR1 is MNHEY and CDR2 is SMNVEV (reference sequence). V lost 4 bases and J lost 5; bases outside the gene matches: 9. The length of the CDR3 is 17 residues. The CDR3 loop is CASSSGTSGRVGETQYF. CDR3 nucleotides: TGTGCCAGCAGTTCCGGGACTAGCGGGAGAGTTGGGGAGACCCAGTACTTC.

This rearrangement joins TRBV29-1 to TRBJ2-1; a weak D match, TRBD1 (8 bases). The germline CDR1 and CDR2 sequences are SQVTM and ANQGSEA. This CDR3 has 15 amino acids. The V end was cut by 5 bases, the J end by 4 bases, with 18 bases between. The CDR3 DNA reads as TGCAGCGTTTCACTTACAGGGGGGGGTTACAATGAGCAGTTCTTC. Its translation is CSVSLTGGGYNEQFF.

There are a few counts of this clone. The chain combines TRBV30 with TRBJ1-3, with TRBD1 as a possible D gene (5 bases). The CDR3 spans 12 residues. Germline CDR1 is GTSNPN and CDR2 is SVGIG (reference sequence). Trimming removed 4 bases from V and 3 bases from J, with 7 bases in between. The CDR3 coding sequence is TGTGCCTGGAAGGGGATTGGAAACACCATATATTTT. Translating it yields CAWKGIGNTIYF.